These 5 T cell receptor beta chains were sequenced from one sample in a study of blood T cell repertoires in COVID-19. Sequenced by immunoSEQ multiplex PCR; TCRdb stores in-frame clones only, minus some. The repertoire holds about 300,000 clones, more than 80% seen once, with 5% to 7% in the top ten. The specimen was peripheral blood. These receptors all stem from a man younger than 30 who had recovered from COVID-19.

This rearrangement joins TRBV7-9 to TRBJ1-2; 9 bases fit TRBD1. The CDR3 covers 15 residues. After removal of 7 bases from V and 3 bases from J, the junction contained 9 bases not matched to a gene. Germline CDR1 is SEHNR and CDR2 is FQNEAQ (reference sequence). CDR3 residues: CASTASGQGYYGYTF. CDR3 nucleotides: TGTGCCAGCACCGCGTCGGGACAGGGCTACTATGGCTACACCTTC.

The genes are TRBV11-2 and TRBJ2-3, with D possibly being TRBD1 (6 bases). The V end lost 2 bases, the J end lost 1 base, and 13 bases lay between the germline ends. CDR3 length equals 16 residues. CDR1 SGHAT and CDR2 FQNNGV come from the germline V gene. CDR3 bases: TGTGCCAGCAGCTTATCTGGCAGGGGAGGCACAGATACGCAGTATTTT. It yields the protein CASSLSGRGGTDTQYF.

The chain employs TRBV27 and TRBJ2-3, with a weak D call TRBD1 (5 bases). The CDR3 runs 12 residues. Germline V gene data show CDR1 as MNHEY and CDR2 as SMNVEV (reference sequence). Trimming pared 8 bases from V and 0 bases from J, leaving 6 bases between. CDR3 residues: CASGASTDTQYF. For the CDR3, the DNA is TGTGCCAGCGGGGCTAGCACAGATACGCAGTATTTT.

The chain couples TRBV27 to TRBJ1-2; 9 positions match TRBD1. Losses at the gene ends were 5 bases for V and 6 bases for J; bases not matched to a gene: 7. Germline V gene data show CDR1 as MNHEY and CDR2 as SMNVEV (reference sequence). The CDR3 sequence is 14 residues long. Here the CDR3 reads CASSPQQGAHGYTF. CDR3 nucleotide sequence: TGTGCCAGCAGTCCGCAACAGGGGGCCCATGGCTACACCTTC.

This clone was recorded a few times. This rearrangement joins TRBV19 to TRBJ1-4, with D perhaps TRBD1 (6 bases). Looked up from germline, CDR1 is LNHDA and CDR2 is SQIVND (reference sequence). Trimming took 9 bases from V and 0 from J, leaving 8 bases between them. This CDR3 has 13 amino acids. CDR3 sequence: CASRGSTNEKLFF. The DNA for the CDR3 is TGTGCCAGCAGGGGCTCAACTAATGAAAAACTGTTTTTT.